A single sample is the source of the 15 T cell receptor beta chains below, sequenced in a study of blood T cell repertoires in COVID-19. This table comes from immunoSEQ multiplex PCR, and its TCRdb copy is limited to in-frame clones, with some not included. Here the sample spans 300,000 to 500,000 clones, around 90% being singletons. Specimen: PBMCs or T cells enriched from blood (not recorded which). The receptors were sampled from a woman in her 40s with acute COVID-19.

This chain connects TRBV3-1 (or the pseudogene TRBV3-2) to TRBJ2-3; 8 bases agree with TRBD2. This CDR3 is built from 14 residues. In germline, CDR1 is LGHDT, CDR2 YNNKEL (reference sequence). The V gene end was trimmed by 1 base and the J gene end by 6 bases; junction bases not matched to a gene: 3. CDR3: CASSQGLAYDTQYF. The CDR3 bases are TGTGCCAGCAGCCAAGGACTAGCGTACGATACGCAGTATTTT.

This chain uses TRBV24-1 with TRBJ2-1; possibly TRBD1 for D (6 bases). Germline-derived CDR1 and CDR2 are KGHDR and SFDVKD. The CDR3 length is 12 residues. V lost 1 base and J lost 14, with 11 bases in between. CDR3 amino acids: CATSDLGTSKFF. CDR3 in DNA: TGTGCCACCAGTGATTTAGGGACATCTAAGTTCTTC.

The V and J genes are TRBV29-1 and TRBJ2-3; 7 bases map to TRBD1. CDR1 is SQVTM, CDR2 ANQGSEA, per germline. With 1 base clipped from V and 1 base from J, the junction kept 8 bases outside the gene matches. This CDR3 spans 16 amino acids. DNA of the CDR3: TGCAGCGTTGAAGTGGGGCAGGGGGAAGGCACAGATACGCAGTATTTT. Protein: CSVEVGQGEGTDTQYF.

The CDR3 DNA sequence: TGTGCCAGCCACGACAGCACTAGCACAGATACGCAGTATTTT. This codes for CASHDSTSTDTQYF. The V and J genes are TRBV18 and TRBJ2-3, with D possibly TRBD1 on 5 matching bases. The CDR3 extends over 14 amino acids. Per the germline V gene, CDR1 is KGHSH and CDR2 is LQKENI. Trimming removed 8 bases at V and 0 bases at J, with 12 bases between.

V is TRBV19 and J is TRBJ1-1; TRBD1 agrees at 8 bases. The CDR3 consists of 13 residues. CDR1 is LNHDA, CDR2 SQIVND, per germline (reference sequence). V shed 9 bases, J shed 3 bases, and the junction held 6 bases outside the gene matches. CDR3 nucleotides: TGTGCCAGCTACAGGGGGGTGTACACTGAAGCTTTCTTT. It codes for CASYRGVYTEAFF. Full variable domain (outside the CDR3, taken from reference TRBV19 and TRBJ1-1): DGGITQSPKYLFRKEGQNVTLSCEQNLNHDAMYWYRQDPGQGLRLIYYSQIVNDFQKGDIAEGYSVSREKKESFPLTVTSAQKNPTAFYLCASYRGVYTEAFFGQGTRLTVV.

This clone was detected once. The chain is built from TRBV19 and TRBJ1-1, with 7 bases identical to TRBD1. The CDR3 has 14 residues. Germline CDR1 is LNHDA and CDR2 is SQIVND (reference sequence). The ends lost 4 bases at V and 0 bases at J; junction bases unmatched: 2. In nucleotides, the CDR3 is TGTGCCAGTAGTAGACAGGGCCTGAACACTGAAGCTTTCTTT. As protein: CASSRQGLNTEAFF.

DNA for the CDR3: TGTGCCAGCAGCCTCTCCGGGATTCGAATGAACACTGAAGCTTTCTTT. Its protein product is CASSLSGIRMNTEAFF. The chain links TRBV9 to TRBJ1-1; D is unclear. Germline CDR1 reads SGDLS; CDR2 reads YYNGEE. The CDR3 consists of 16 residues. V lost 4 bases and J 0 bases, leaving 16 bases between the germline ends.

The chain is built from TRBV29-1 and TRBJ2-1; 9 bases map to TRBD2. Looked up from germline, CDR1 is SQVTM and CDR2 is ANQGSEA. V was clipped by 5 bases and J by 0 bases; unmatched bases: 8. The CDR3 length is 16 residues. CDR3 nucleotide sequence: TGCAGCGTTTTCCTAGCGGGGTTAAGCTCCTACAATGAGCAGTTCTTC. Translating it yields CSVFLAGLSSYNEQFF.

The chain employs TRBV7-2 and TRBJ2-3, with a possible D match to TRBD2 (8 bases). The CDR3 length is 17 residues. V was pared by 2 bases and J by 4 bases, with 19 bases between. Germline lookup yields CDR1 SGHTA and CDR2 FQGNSA. The CDR3 sequence is CASSLKGAGGPPDTQYF. CDR3 coding DNA: TGTGCCAGCAGCTTAAAGGGGGCGGGGGGCCCACCAGATACGCAGTATTTT.

V gene TRBV7-8 combines with J gene TRBJ1-1; 10 nucleotides line up with TRBD1. CDR1 and CDR2 from the germline V gene are SGHVS and FQNEAQ. CDR3 size: 14 residues. The V segment lost 5 bases and the J segment 5 bases; nucleotides outside the gene matches: 5. Here the CDR3 reads CASSPGQGGTEAFF. The CDR3 DNA reads as TGTGCCAGCAGCCCTGGACAGGGGGGGACTGAAGCTTTCTTT. Full variable domain (outside the CDR3, taken from reference TRBV7-8 and TRBJ1-1): GAGVSQSPRYKVAKRGQDVALRCDPISGHVSLFWYQQALGQGPEFLTYFQNEAQLDKSGLPSDRFFAERPEGSVSTLKIQRTQQEDSAVYLCASSPGQGGTEAFFGQGTRLTVV.

As DNA, the CDR3 is TGTGCCAGCAGTTTAGAACAGGAGAATCAGCCCCAGCATTTT. Protein sequence: CASSLEQENQPQHF. The chain carries TRBV28 and TRBJ1-5; TRBD1 is a possible D gene (5 bases). Germline loops: CDR1 MDHEN, CDR2 SYDVKM. V lost 2 bases and J lost 4, with 9 bases in between. This CDR3 spans 14 amino acids.

The J gene is TRBJ1-2, the V gene TRBV27; 8 bases fit TRBD1. Germline values: CDR1 MNHEY, CDR2 SMNVEV (reference sequence). After removal of 4 bases from V and 3 bases from J, the junction contained 10 bases not matched to a gene. The CDR3 consists of 16 residues. The CDR3 sequence is CASSSRQGRSHYGYTF. CDR3 nucleotides: TGTGCCAGCAGTTCCCGACAGGGGAGATCTCACTATGGCTACACCTTC.

The chain links TRBV2 to TRBJ1-4; TRBD1 aligns across 8 bases. This CDR3 is 14 amino acids long. The J segment lost 7 bases and the V segment lost 3 bases, leaving 4 bases of the junction unmatched. The germline gives CDR1 SNHLY, CDR2 FYNNEI. The CDR3 loop reads CASSEPQGGEKLFF. The CDR3, as DNA: TGTGCCAGCAGTGAGCCACAGGGGGGTGAAAAACTGTTTTTT.

The chain combines TRBV19 with TRBJ1-5, with no clear D. Per germline, CDR1 LNHDA and CDR2 SQIVND (reference sequence). V was shortened by 2 bases and J by 7 bases, with 9 bases between the two germline ends. CDR3 length: 13 amino acids. The CDR3 DNA follows: TGTGCCAGTAGTATAACAGCCGCCCAGCCCCAGCATTTT. Its translation: CASSITAAQPQHF.

This chain connects TRBV5-1 to TRBJ2-5; D perhaps matches TRBD2 (6 bases). This CDR3 region has 14 residues. Germline values: CDR1 SGHRS, CDR2 YFSETQ. V was clipped by 7 bases and J by 1 base, with 14 bases between them. The CDR3 DNA sequence: TGCGCCAGCCGACTAGATCTAAGCCAAGAGACCCAGTACTTC. Translation gives CASRLDLSQETQYF. Looking up the rest from reference TRBV5-1 and TRBJ2-5 gives the full variable domain: KAGVTQTPRYLIKTRGQQVTLSCSPISGHRSVSWYQQTPGQGLQFLFEYFSETQRNKGNFPGRFSGRQFSNSRSEMNVSTLELGDSALYLCASRLDLSQETQYFGPGTRLLVL.